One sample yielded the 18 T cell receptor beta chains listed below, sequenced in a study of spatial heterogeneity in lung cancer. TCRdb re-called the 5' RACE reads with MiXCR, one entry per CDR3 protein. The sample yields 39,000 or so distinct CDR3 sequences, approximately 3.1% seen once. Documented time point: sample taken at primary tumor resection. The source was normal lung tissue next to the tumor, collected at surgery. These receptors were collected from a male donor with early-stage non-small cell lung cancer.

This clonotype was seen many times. This CDR3 reads CASRRGFGELFF. CDR3 coding DNA: TGTGCCAGCAGACGCGGGTTCGGGGAGCTGTTTTTT. The chain links TRBV5-6 to TRBJ2-2; a weak D match, TRBD2 (5 bases). The CDR3 runs to 12 residues. The germline V gene encodes CDR1 SGHDT and CDR2 YYEEEE. V lost 5 bases, J lost 7 bases, and 9 bases lay in between.

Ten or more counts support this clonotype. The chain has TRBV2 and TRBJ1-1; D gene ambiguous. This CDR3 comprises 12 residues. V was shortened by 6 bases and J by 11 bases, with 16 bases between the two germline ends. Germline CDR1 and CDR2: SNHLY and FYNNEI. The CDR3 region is CASSDLKSRAFF. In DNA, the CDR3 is TGTGCCAGCAGCGATTTGAAGTCTAGGGCTTTCTTT.

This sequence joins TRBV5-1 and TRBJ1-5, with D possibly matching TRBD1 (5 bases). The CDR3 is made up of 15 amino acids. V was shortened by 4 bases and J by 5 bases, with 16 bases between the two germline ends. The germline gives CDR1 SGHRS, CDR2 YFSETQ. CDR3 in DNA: TGCGCCAGCAGCGCTGACGGACACGCAGATCAGCCCCAGCATTTT. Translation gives CASSADGHADQPQHF.

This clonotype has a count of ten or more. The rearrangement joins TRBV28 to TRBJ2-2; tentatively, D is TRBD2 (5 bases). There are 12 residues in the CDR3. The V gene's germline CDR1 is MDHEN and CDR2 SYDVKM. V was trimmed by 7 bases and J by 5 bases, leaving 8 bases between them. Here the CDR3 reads CASMTGTGELFF. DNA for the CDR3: TGTGCCAGCATGACGGGGACCGGGGAGCTGTTTTTT.

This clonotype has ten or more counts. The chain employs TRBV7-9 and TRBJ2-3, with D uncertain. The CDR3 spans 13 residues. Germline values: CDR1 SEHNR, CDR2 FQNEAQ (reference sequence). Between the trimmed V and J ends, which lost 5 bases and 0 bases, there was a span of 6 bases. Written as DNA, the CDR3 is TGTGCCAGCAGCGGGCTTAGCACAGATACGCAGTATTTT. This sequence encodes CASSGLSTDTQYF.

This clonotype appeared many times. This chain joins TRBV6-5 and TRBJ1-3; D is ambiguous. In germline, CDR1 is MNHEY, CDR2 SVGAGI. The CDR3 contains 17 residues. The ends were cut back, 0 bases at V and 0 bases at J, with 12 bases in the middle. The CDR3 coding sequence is TGTGCCAGCAGTTACTCGTGGCAGTCTTTCTCTGGAAACACCATATATTTT. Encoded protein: CASSYSWQSFSGNTIYF.

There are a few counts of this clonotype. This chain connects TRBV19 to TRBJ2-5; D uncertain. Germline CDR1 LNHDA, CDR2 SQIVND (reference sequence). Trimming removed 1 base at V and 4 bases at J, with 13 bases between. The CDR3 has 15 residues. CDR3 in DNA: TGTGCCAGTAGTATAGTCGGATTTTCGGGAGAGACCCAGTACTTC. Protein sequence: CASSIVGFSGETQYF.

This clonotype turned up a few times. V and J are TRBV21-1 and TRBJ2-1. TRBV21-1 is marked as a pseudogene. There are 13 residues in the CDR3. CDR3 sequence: CASATYSYNEQFF. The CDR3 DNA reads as TGTGCCAGTGCGACTTACTCCTACAATGAGCAGTTCTTC.

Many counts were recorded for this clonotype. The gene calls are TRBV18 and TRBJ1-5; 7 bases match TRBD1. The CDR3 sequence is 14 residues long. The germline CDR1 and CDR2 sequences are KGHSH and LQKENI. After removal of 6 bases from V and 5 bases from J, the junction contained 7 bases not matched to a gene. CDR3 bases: TGTGCCAGCTCTCCGACAGGGAAGGATCAGCCCCAGCATTTT. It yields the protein CASSPTGKDQPQHF.

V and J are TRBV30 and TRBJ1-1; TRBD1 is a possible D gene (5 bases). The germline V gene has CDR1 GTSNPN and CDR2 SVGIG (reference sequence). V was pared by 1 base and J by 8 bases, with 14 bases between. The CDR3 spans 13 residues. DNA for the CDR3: TGTGCCTGGAGTGCAGGGCGTTCGTCCGAAGCTTTCTTT. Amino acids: CAWSAGRSSEAFF. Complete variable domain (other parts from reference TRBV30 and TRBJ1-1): SQTIHQWPATLVQPVGSPLSLECTVEGTSNPNLYWYRQAAGRGLQLLFYSVGIGQISSEVPQNLSASRPQDRQFILSSKKLLLSDSGFYLCAWSAGRSSEAFFGQGTRLTVV.

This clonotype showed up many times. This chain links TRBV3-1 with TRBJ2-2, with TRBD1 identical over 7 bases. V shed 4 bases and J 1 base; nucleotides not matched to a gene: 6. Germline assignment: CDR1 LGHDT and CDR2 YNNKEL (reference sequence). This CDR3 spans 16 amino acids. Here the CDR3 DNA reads TGTGCCAGCAGCCGACGGGACAGCATGAACACCGGGGAGCTGTTTTTT. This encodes CASSRRDSMNTGELFF.

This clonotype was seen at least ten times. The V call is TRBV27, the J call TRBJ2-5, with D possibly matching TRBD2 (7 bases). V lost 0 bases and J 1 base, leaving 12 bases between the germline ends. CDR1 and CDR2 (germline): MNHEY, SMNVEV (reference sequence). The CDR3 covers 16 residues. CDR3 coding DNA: TGTGCCAGCAGTTTATCTTTCCGGGGGGCCCAAGAGACCCAGTACTTC. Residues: CASSLSFRGAQETQYF.

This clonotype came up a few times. This chain's CDR3 is CASSVTTQGEPQHF. The CDR3, as DNA: TGTGCCAGCAGCGTGACCACACAAGGGGAGCCCCAGCATTTT. The chain recombines TRBV9 with TRBJ1-5, with D possibly being TRBD1 (5 bases). The germline V and J ends were trimmed by 2 bases and 8 bases, with 14 bases remaining between them. The CDR3 covers 14 residues. Germline CDR1 reads SGDLS; CDR2 reads YYNGEE.

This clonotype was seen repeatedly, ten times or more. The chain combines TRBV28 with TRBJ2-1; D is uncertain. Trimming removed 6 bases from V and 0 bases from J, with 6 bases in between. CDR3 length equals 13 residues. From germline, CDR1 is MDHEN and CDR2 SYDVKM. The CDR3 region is CASRGDSYNEQFF. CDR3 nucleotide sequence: TGTGCCAGCAGAGGTGACTCCTACAATGAGCAGTTCTTC.

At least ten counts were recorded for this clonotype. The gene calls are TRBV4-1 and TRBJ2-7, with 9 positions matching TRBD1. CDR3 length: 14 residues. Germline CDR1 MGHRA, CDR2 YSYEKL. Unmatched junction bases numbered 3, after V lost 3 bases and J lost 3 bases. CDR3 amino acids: CASSHPGQGYEQYF. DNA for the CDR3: TGCGCCAGCAGCCACCCGGGACAGGGCTACGAGCAGTACTTC.

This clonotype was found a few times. As DNA, the CDR3 is TGCGCCAGCAGCTTGGGCCAGGTATCCAATGAAAAACTGTTTTTT. Translating it yields CASSLGQVSNEKLFF. The J gene is TRBJ1-4, the V gene TRBV5-1; D is unresolved. V was cut by 0 bases and J by 5 bases, with 11 bases left in between. This CDR3 contains 15 residues. Per germline, CDR1 SGHRS and CDR2 YFSETQ.

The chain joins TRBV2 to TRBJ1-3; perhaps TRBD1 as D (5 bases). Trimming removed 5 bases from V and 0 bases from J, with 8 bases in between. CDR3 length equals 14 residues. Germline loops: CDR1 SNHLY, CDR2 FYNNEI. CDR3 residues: CASSLTVSGNTIYF. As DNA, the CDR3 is TGTGCCAGCAGTTTGACAGTCTCTGGAAACACCATATATTTT.

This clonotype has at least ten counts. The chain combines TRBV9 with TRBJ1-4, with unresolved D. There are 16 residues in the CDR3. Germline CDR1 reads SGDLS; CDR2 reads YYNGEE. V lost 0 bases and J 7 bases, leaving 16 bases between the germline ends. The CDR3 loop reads CASSVGRIGQVEKLFF. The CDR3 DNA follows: TGTGCCAGCAGCGTAGGGAGGATTGGGCAAGTTGAAAAACTGTTTTTT.